Listed below are T cell receptor beta chains from one sample, sequenced in a study of T cells in localized non-small cell lung cancer. Here immunoSEQ multiplex PCR was the method, and the copy in TCRdb shows in-frame clones only, minus some. Here the sample spans over a thousand clones, 35% to 40% being singletons. Sequenced here: normal lung tissue next to the tumor, sampled before any cancer treatment. These receptors were collected from a woman aged 40-69 years with stage I lung adenocarcinoma. The CDR3 runs from the conserved cysteine through the conserved F or W. Fields, in order: CDR3 protein, CDR3 DNA, clone size, J gene, D gene, V gene. D genes are given only for firm matches. The size entry is marked missing in some rows and otherwise reads once, few, many or a size class.

CASWSSFNAGELFF	TGTGCCAGCTGGTCATCCTTCAACGCCGGGGAGCTGTTTTTT	few	TRBJ2-2	-	TRBV6-8
CASSLDGRDTDTQYF	TGTGCCAGCAGTTTAGATGGCAGGGACACAGATACGCAGTATTTT	few	TRBJ2-3	-	TRBV27
CASSGITSGGRVNEQFF	TGTGCCAGCTCAGGAATAACGTCGGGGGGCCGAGTCAATGAGCAGTTCTTC	few	TRBJ2-1	-	TRBV18
CASSQEPGSFLMNTEAFF	TGTGCCAGCAGCCAGGAACCAGGGTCTTTCCTCATGAACACTGAAGCTTTCTTT	medium-sized	TRBJ1-1	-	TRBV11-3
CSVDFTAGVLDTQYF	TGCAGCGTTGATTTTACAGCGGGAGTACTTGATACACAGTATTTT	-	TRBJ2-3	TRBD2	TRBV29-1
CATQGLWNTGELFF	TGTGCCACTCAGGGACTCTGGAACACCGGGGAGCTGTTTTTT	-	TRBJ2-2	-	TRBV12-2
CSVEDGSGGTAPQHF	TGCAGCGTTGAAGATGGGAGCGGGGGCACCGCGCCCCAGCATTTT	-	TRBJ1-5	-	TRBV29-1
CASSPTGAHTIYF	TGTGCCAGCTCACCGACAGGGGCCCACACCATATATTTT	-	TRBJ1-3	TRBD1	TRBV18
CASSWTRVTDTQYF	TGTGCCAGCAGCTGGACTAGGGTCACAGATACGCAGTATTTT	-	TRBJ2-3	TRBD2	TRBV6-8
CASSPLRQTGELFF	TGTGCCAGTAGTCCTCTCCGGCAGACCGGGGAGCTGTTTTTT	-	TRBJ2-2	-	TRBV19
CSVEGTGDNEKLFF	TGCAGCGTTGAAGGGACAGGCGATAATGAAAAACTGTTTTTT	-	TRBJ1-4	TRBD1	TRBV29-1
CSVDGQVADTQYF	TGCAGCGTTGACGGACAGGTCGCAGATACGCAGTATTTT	-	TRBJ2-3	TRBD1	TRBV29-1
CASSQQTLQAFF	TGTGCCAGCAGTCAACAGACATTGCAAGCTTTCTTT	-	TRBJ1-1	-	TRBV28
CASSLWTRSEAFF	TGTGCCAGTAGTCTATGGACAAGGTCTGAAGCTTTCTTT	-	TRBJ1-1	-	TRBV19
CASSEDSGQGSSPLHF	TGTGCCAGCAGTGAAGATTCGGGACAGGGTAGTTCACCCCTCCACTTT	-	TRBJ1-6	TRBD1	TRBV6-1
CASKNPGLNTEAFF	TGTGCCAGCAAGAACCCAGGGCTGAACACTGAAGCTTTCTTT	few	TRBJ1-1	-	TRBV6-8
CASRSGIDQPQHF	TGTGCCAGCAGGTCAGGGATTGATCAGCCCCAGCATTTT	-	TRBJ1-5	-	TRBV28
CASSLAPGVTGELFF	TGCGCCAGCAGCTTGGCCCCAGGGGTTACCGGGGAGCTGTTTTTT	-	TRBJ2-2	-	TRBV5-1
CASTWQGGAGSYEQYF	TGTGCCAGCACTTGGCAGGGGGGAGCGGGTTCCTACGAGCAGTACTTC	-	TRBJ2-7	-	TRBV6-7
CASSQEWRTGGYEQYF	TGCGCCAGCAGCCAAGAGTGGAGGACAGGGGGATACGAGCAGTACTTC	-	TRBJ2-7	TRBD1	TRBV4-1
CASRYDLAGGSTDTQYF	TGTGCAAGTCGCTATGATCTAGCGGGGGGAAGCACAGATACGCAGTATTTT	-	TRBJ2-3	-	TRBV12-2
CASSPQGDEQYF	TGTGCCAGCAGCCCACAGGGTGACGAGCAGTACTTC	-	TRBJ2-7	-	TRBV28
CASSENSGTIEQFF	TGTGCCAGCAGTGAAAACAGCGGTACAATCGAGCAGTTCTTC	few	TRBJ2-1	-	TRBV2
CASSRSGQETQYF	TGTGCCAGTAGTAGGAGCGGTCAAGAGACCCAGTACTTC	-	TRBJ2-5	-	TRBV19
CASSLSPGADTEAFF	TGCGCCAGCAGCTTGAGTCCGGGGGCTGACACTGAAGCTTTCTTT	few	TRBJ1-1	-	TRBV5-1
CASSPGLAGGVYEQYF	TGTGCTAGCAGCCCGGGACTAGCGGGAGGAGTCTACGAGCAGTACTTC	medium-sized	TRBJ2-7	TRBD2	TRBV11-3
CASSQAGIHGYTF	TGTGCCAGCAGCCAAGCGGGTATTCATGGCTACACCTTC	-	TRBJ1-2	-	TRBV14
CASSLRIAGSYNEQFF	TGTGCCAGCAGCTTGCGAATAGCGGGGAGTTACAATGAGCAGTTCTTC	medium-sized	TRBJ2-1	TRBD2	TRBV11-3